This T cell receptor (beta chain) was obtained from a study of blood T cell repertoires in COVID-19. Turning to the study itself: The origin of the acute and convalescent COVID-19 samples was the United States, Italy and Spain.

This clone was seen ten or more times. Membership in each cohort depended on participant-reported clinical history. Trimming removed 6 bases at V and 5 bases at J, with 11 bases between. The CDR3 totals 12 residues. Germline V gene lookup returns CDR1 MNHEY and CDR2 SVGAGI. Authors' analysis steps: Amplified reference gene primers provided the basis for estimating nucleated cell counts. Generated by immunoSEQ multiplex PCR, the TCRdb table keeps only in-frame clones and is missing some. For V, J and clone size, that table is used; D and trimming come from the DNA. The top ten hold 0.95% to 1.5% of the sample, which has 160,000 or so clones, about 90% seen once.

The TCR was taken from a human donor with acute COVID-19. The donor label of this sample is uncertain. Material for sequencing was PBMCs or T cells enriched from blood (not recorded which). The V call is TRBV6-5, the J call TRBJ2-7; D remains ambiguous. The CDR3 sequence is CASSPALDEQYF. For the CDR3, the DNA is TGTGCCAGCAGCCCCGCACTGGACGAGCAGTACTTC.